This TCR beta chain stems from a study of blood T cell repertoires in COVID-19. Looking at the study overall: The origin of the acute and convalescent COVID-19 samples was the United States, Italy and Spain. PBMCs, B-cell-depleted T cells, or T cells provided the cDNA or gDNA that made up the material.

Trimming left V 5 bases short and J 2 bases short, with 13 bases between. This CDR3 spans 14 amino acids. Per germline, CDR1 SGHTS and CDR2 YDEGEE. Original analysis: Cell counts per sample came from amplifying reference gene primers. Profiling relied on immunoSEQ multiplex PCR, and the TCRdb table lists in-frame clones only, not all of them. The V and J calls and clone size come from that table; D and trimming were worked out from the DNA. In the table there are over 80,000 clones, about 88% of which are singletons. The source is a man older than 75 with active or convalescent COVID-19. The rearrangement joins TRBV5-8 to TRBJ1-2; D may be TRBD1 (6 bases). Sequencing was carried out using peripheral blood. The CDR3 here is CASRGRTANYGYTF. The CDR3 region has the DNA TGTGCCAGCAGGGGGCGGACAGCGAACTATGGCTACACCTTC.